This T cell receptor (beta chain) is from a study of blood T cells in healthy people across ages. Findings of the study overall: Unsorted PBMC material precluded a definitive naive versus antigen-experienced comparison.

The CDR3 has 16 residues. Trimming removed 4 bases at V and 2 bases at J, with 17 bases between. Germline loops: CDR1 LGHDT, CDR2 YNNKEL (reference sequence). A second PCR of 7 to 11 cycles used a sample-barcoded 5' primer and a J-beta primer mix. TCRdb passed the 5' RACE reads through MiXCR, listing each CDR3 protein once. The sample includes about 640,000 distinct CDR3 sequences, around three fifths of them seen just once. Worth noting for this clonotype: The target antigen is unknown.

The V gene is TRBV3-1, the J gene TRBJ2-5, with D tentatively TRBD1 (6 bases). The clonotype comes from a man in his 60s in good health. Sequenced: blood. CDR3 sequence reads: CASSPSLGTQQETQYF. The CDR3 nucleotides are TGTGCCAGCAGCCCATCTCTGGGGACACAACAAGAGACCCAGTACTTC.